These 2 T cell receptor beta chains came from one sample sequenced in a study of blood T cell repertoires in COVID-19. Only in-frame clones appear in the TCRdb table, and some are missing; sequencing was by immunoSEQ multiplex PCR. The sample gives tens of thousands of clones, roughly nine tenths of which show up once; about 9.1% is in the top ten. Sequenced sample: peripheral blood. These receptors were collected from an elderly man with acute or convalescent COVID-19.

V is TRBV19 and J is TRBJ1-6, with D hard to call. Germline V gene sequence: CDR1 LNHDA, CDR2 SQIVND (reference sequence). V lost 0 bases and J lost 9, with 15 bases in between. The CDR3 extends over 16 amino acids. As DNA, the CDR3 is TGTGCCAGTAGTATAGACGCGGGCCAGAGGAGTTCACCCCTCCACTTT. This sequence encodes CASSIDAGQRSSPLHF.

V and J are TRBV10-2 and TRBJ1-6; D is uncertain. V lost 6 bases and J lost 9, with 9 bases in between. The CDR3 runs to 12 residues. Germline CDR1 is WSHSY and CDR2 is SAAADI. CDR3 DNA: TGCGCCAGCAGCCAACAAAGTTCACCCCTCCACTTT. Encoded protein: CASSQQSSPLHF.